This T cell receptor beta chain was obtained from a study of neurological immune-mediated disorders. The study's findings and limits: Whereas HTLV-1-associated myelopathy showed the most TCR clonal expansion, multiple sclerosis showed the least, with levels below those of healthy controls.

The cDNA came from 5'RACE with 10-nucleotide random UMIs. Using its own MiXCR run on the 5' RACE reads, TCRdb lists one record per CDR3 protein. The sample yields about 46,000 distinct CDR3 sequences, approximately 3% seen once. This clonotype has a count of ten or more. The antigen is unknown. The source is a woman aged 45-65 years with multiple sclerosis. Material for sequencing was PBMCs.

CDR3 sequence: CSARGTSAGNTIYF. CDR3 in DNA: TGCAGTGCTAGGGGGACAAGCGCCGGAAACACCATATATTTT. The V gene is TRBV20-1, the J gene TRBJ1-3, with D perhaps matching TRBD1 (6 bases). The germline V gene encodes CDR1 DFQATT and CDR2 SNEGSKA (reference sequence). Trimming took off 3 bases at V and 4 bases at J, with 13 bases between the two ends. CDR3 length: 14 residues.